A single sample gave rise to the 32 T cell receptor beta chains below, sequenced in a study of blood T cell repertoires in COVID-19. Sequencing used immunoSEQ multiplex PCR; TCRdb keeps in-frame clones, though not all of them. Among around 230,000 clones listed, roughly 84% were seen once. The sequenced sample consisted of peripheral blood. All receptors derive from a man in his forties or fifties who had recovered from COVID-19.

The V and J genes are TRBV18 and TRBJ2-5, with 7 positions matching TRBD1. With 0 bases clipped from V and 2 bases from J, the junction kept 3 bases outside the gene matches. Per the germline V gene, CDR1 is KGHSH and CDR2 is LQKENI. This CDR3 comprises 15 residues. The CDR3 DNA sequence: TGTGCCAGCTCACCACCCCGGACAGGACAAGAGACCCAGTACTTC. It specifies CASSPPRTGQETQYF.

J is TRBJ1-5 and V is TRBV2; no clear D. This CDR3 is built from 15 residues. V was pared by 4 bases and J by 0 bases, with 10 bases between. From germline, CDR1 is SNHLY and CDR2 FYNNEI. CDR3 DNA sequence: TGTGCCAGCAGTGTGTACAGAGATAGCAATCAGCCCCAGCATTTT. Its protein product is CASSVYRDSNQPQHF.

This chain uses TRBV5-4 with TRBJ2-2; 8 bases line up with TRBD1. The CDR3 loop spans 15 amino acids. Germline V gene data show CDR1 as SGHNT and CDR2 as YYREEE (reference sequence). The ends lost 3 bases at V and 6 bases at J; junction bases unmatched: 7. The CDR3 nucleotides are TGTGCCAGCAGCTCCGACAGGGGAGGTCCCGGGGAGCTGTTTTTT. Residues: CASSSDRGGPGELFF.

The chain uses TRBV7-2 and TRBJ1-4; unclear D gene. CDR3 size: 15 residues. Per the germline V gene, CDR1 is SGHTA and CDR2 is FQGNSA. V was trimmed by 7 bases and J by 6 bases, leaving 18 bases between them. The CDR3 sequence is CASTILGRQDEKLFF. The CDR3 DNA reads TGTGCCAGCACCATCCTGGGGAGGCAGGATGAAAAACTGTTTTTT.

The V and J genes are TRBV5-4 and TRBJ1-2; 8 positions match TRBD1. The J segment lost 7 bases and the V segment lost 1 base, leaving 3 bases of the junction unmatched. The CDR3 consists of 13 residues. Germline CDR1 reads SGHNT; CDR2 reads YYREEE (reference sequence). In nucleotides, the CDR3 is TGTGCCAGCAGCTTGCAGGGGGCCTCTGGCTACACCTTC. Protein sequence: CASSLQGASGYTF.

In this sample, this clone turned up a few times. The chain carries TRBV4-1 and TRBJ1-6, with 7 nucleotides matching TRBD1. V lost 8 bases and J lost 4; bases outside the gene matches: 11. The CDR3 covers 16 residues. Germline CDR1 MGHRA, CDR2 YSYEKL. Written as DNA, the CDR3 is TGCGCCAGCGGTGGGCCTGGGGGACAGTATAATTCACCCCTCCACTTT. As protein: CASGGPGGQYNSPLHF.

This CDR3 is CASSVGQGRDYGYTF. Here the CDR3 DNA reads TGTGCCAGCAGCGTAGGGCAGGGGCGCGACTATGGCTACACCTTC. The chain carries TRBV9 and TRBJ1-2; maybe TRBD1 (6 bases). V lost 0 bases and J 3 bases, leaving 12 bases between the germline ends. The length of the CDR3 is 15 residues. Germline V gene lookup returns CDR1 SGDLS and CDR2 YYNGEE. Full variable domain (rest looked up from reference TRBV9 and TRBJ1-2): DSGVTQTPKHLITATGQRVTLRCSPRSGDLSVYWYQQSLDQGLQFLIQYYNGEERAKGNILERFSAQQFPDLHSELNLSSLELGDSALYFCASSVGQGRDYGYTFGSGTRLTVV.

V is TRBV6-5 and J is TRBJ1-2, with D perhaps matching TRBD1 (6 bases). Trimming stripped 7 bases from V and 5 bases from J, with 14 bases between. Looked up from germline, CDR1 is MNHEY and CDR2 is SVGAGI. This CDR3 is built from 13 residues. The CDR3 here is CASKLTGPYGYTF. The CDR3 coding sequence is TGTGCCAGCAAATTGACAGGACCTTATGGCTACACCTTC.

The chain combines TRBV11-2 with TRBJ2-3; the match to TRBD2 covers 8 bases. CDR1 SGHAT and CDR2 FQNNGV come from the germline V gene. V lost 5 bases and J lost 1; bases outside the gene matches: 8. The CDR3 sequence is 16 residues long. CDR3 nucleotide sequence: TGTGCCAGCAGCCCTCGGCGGGGGGCTGGCACAGATACGCAGTATTTT. This translates into CASSPRRGAGTDTQYF.

The chain combines TRBV12-3 or TRBV12-4 with TRBJ2-1; D gene ambiguous. Trimming took off 7 bases at V and 1 base at J, with 8 bases between the two ends. The CDR3 has 13 residues. CDR3 coding DNA: TGTGCCAGCACTACGCGGTCCTACAATGAGCAGTTCTTC. Encoded protein: CASTTRSYNEQFF.

This chain uses TRBV19 with TRBJ2-7, with 8 bases matching TRBD2. Germline CDR1 LNHDA, CDR2 SQIVND (reference sequence). The trim removed 7 bases at V and 3 bases at J, leaving 11 bases unmatched. The CDR3 runs to 15 residues. The CDR3 loop reads CASTSTSGSYYEQYF. The CDR3 DNA follows: TGTGCCAGTACCTCGACGAGCGGGAGCTACTACGAGCAGTACTTC.

The chain couples TRBV6-5 to TRBJ2-7; D is unresolved. In germline, CDR1 is MNHEY, CDR2 SVGAGI. Trimming took off 7 bases at V and 1 base at J, with 11 bases between the two ends. There are 13 residues in the CDR3. This CDR3 is CASISTDSYEQYF. CDR3 sequence (DNA): TGTGCCAGCATATCGACTGATTCCTACGAGCAGTACTTC.

V gene TRBV11-2 combines with J gene TRBJ2-7; D possibly corresponds to TRBD1 (6 bases). Trimming left V 5 bases short and J 2 bases short, with 10 bases between. The CDR3 has 13 residues. Per germline, CDR1 SGHAT and CDR2 FQNNGV. CDR3: CASSPRTAYEQYF. The DNA of the CDR3 is TGTGCCAGCAGCCCCCGGACAGCCTACGAGCAGTACTTC. The whole variable domain, filled in from reference TRBV11-2 and TRBJ2-7, reads EAGVAQSPRYKIIEKRQSVAFWCNPISGHATLYWYQQILGQGPKLLIQFQNNGVVDDSQLPKDRFSAERLKGVDSTLKIQPAKLEDSAVYLCASSPRTAYEQYFGPGTRLTVT.

This chain connects TRBV18 to TRBJ2-3; D not certain. Germline V gives CDR1 KGHSH, CDR2 LQKENI. The CDR3 extends over 15 amino acids. Trimming pared 2 bases from V and 2 bases from J, leaving 11 bases between. The CDR3 coding sequence is TGTGCCAGCTCACCATTTAACATGCCCACAGATACGCAGTATTTT. It specifies CASSPFNMPTDTQYF.

V and J are TRBV11-2 and TRBJ1-2; D remains unclear. This CDR3 is 14 amino acids long. Germline values: CDR1 SGHAT, CDR2 FQNNGV. V was trimmed by 3 bases and J by 8 bases, leaving 16 bases between them. The CDR3 sequence is CASSLVDWAGGYTF. Written as DNA, the CDR3 is TGTGCCAGCAGCTTGGTGGACTGGGCGGGGGGCTACACCTTC.

This CDR3 is CASSEYSPSGGRNEQFF. The CDR3, as DNA: TGTGCCAGCAGTGAATATTCCCCTAGCGGGGGACGCAATGAGCAGTTCTTC. The V and J genes are TRBV25-1 and TRBJ2-1; 10 positions match TRBD2. J gave up 6 bases and V 0 bases, and 8 bases lay outside the gene matches. This CDR3 spans 17 amino acids. Germline V lookup: CDR1 MGHDK, CDR2 SYGVNS.

The V gene is TRBV27, the J gene TRBJ1-1, with 7 bases aligning to TRBD1. This CDR3 has 13 amino acids. Germline V gene data show CDR1 as MNHEY and CDR2 as SMNVEV (reference sequence). J lost 5 bases, V lost 6 bases, and 6 bases had no gene match. The CDR3 protein is CASSPYRGTEAFF. The CDR3 bases are TGTGCCAGCAGCCCCTACAGGGGTACTGAAGCTTTCTTT.

The chain carries TRBV7-9 and TRBJ2-7, with D possibly matching TRBD2 (6 bases). The germline V and J ends were trimmed by 0 bases and 0 bases, with 12 bases remaining between them. From germline, CDR1 is SEHNR and CDR2 FQNEAQ (reference sequence). The CDR3 contains 16 residues. The CDR3 reads CASSLATGTVSYEQYF. For the CDR3, the DNA is TGTGCCAGCAGCTTAGCTACCGGGACTGTCTCCTACGAGCAGTACTTC.

V usage is TRBV15 and J usage is TRBJ2-7; the match to TRBD1 covers 9 bases. Per germline, CDR1 LNHNV and CDR2 YYDKDF (reference sequence). There are 15 residues in the CDR3. Trimming at V came to 8 bases and at J to 2 bases, leaving 10 bases not matched to a gene. The CDR3 sequence is CATAQGQGSPYEQYF. DNA of the CDR3: TGTGCCACCGCCCAGGGACAGGGATCCCCCTACGAGCAGTACTTC.

The chain is built from TRBV7-9 and TRBJ2-7; a weak D match, TRBD2 (5 bases). The CDR3 contains 13 residues. Germline lookup yields CDR1 SEHNR and CDR2 FQNEAQ (reference sequence). V lost 6 bases, J lost 3 bases, and 12 bases lay in between. This chain's CDR3 is CASSFGLNYEQYF. DNA for the CDR3: TGTGCCAGCAGTTTCGGACTCAACTACGAGCAGTACTTC. Supplemented by reference TRBV7-9 and TRBJ2-7, the full variable domain reads DTGVSQNPRHKITKRGQNVTFRCDPISEHNRLYWYRQTLGQGPEFLTYFQNEAQLEKSRLLSDRFSAERPKGSFSTLEIQRTEQGDSAMYLCASSFGLNYEQYFGPGTRLTVT.

This clone was observed many times. This chain uses TRBV2 with TRBJ2-7, with 7 positions matching TRBD2. V lost 7 bases to trimming and J lost 6 bases; unmatched junction nucleotides: 12. The CDR3 runs to 14 residues. CDR1 SNHLY and CDR2 FYNNEI come from the germline V gene. The CDR3: CASNRREVSGEQYF. CDR3 sequence (DNA): TGTGCCAGCAATCGACGGGAGGTATCTGGCGAGCAGTACTTC. The variable domain in full, completed from reference TRBV2 and TRBJ2-7, reads EPEVTQTPSHQVTQMGQEVILRCVPISNHLYFYWYRQILGQKVEFLVSFYNNEISEKSEIFDDQFSVERPDGSNFTLKIRSTKLEDSAMYFCASNRREVSGEQYFGPGTRLTVT.

The V gene is TRBV7-2, the J gene TRBJ2-2, with D tentatively TRBD2 (6 bases). This CDR3 has 13 residues. V was pared by 1 base and J by 13 bases, with 13 bases between. Germline CDR1 SGHTA, CDR2 FQGNSA. The CDR3 sequence is CASSLERRRGLFF. CDR3 bases: TGTGCCAGCAGCTTAGAGAGGCGGAGGGGGCTGTTTTTT.

V and J are TRBV18 and TRBJ2-5; 7 nucleotides line up with TRBD2. Germline assignment: CDR1 KGHSH and CDR2 LQKENI. CDR3 length: 15 residues. Trimming removed 3 bases from V and 1 base from J; junction bases left unmatched: 5. In DNA form, the CDR3 reads TGTGCCAGCTCACCCCTAGCGGAAACCCAAGAGACCCAGTACTTC. It specifies CASSPLAETQETQYF.

J is TRBJ2-5 and V is TRBV5-1, with D tentatively TRBD2 (5 bases). The CDR3 extends over 14 amino acids. V lost 0 bases and J lost 1, with 7 bases in between. Germline V gives CDR1 SGHRS, CDR2 YFSETQ. The CDR3 region is CASSLGGIQETQYF. The CDR3 nucleotides are TGCGCCAGCAGCTTGGGAGGGATCCAAGAGACCCAGTACTTC.

The V call is TRBV5-4, the J call TRBJ2-7; the match to TRBD2 covers 13 bases. Germline V lookup: CDR1 SGHNT, CDR2 YYREEE (reference sequence). This CDR3 has 16 amino acids. Unmatched junction bases numbered 6, after V lost 4 bases and J lost 2 bases. CDR3 sequence reads: CASSRGLAGVTYEQYF. CDR3 nucleotide sequence: TGTGCCAGCAGCCGAGGACTAGCGGGAGTTACCTACGAGCAGTACTTC.

V gene TRBV4-3 combines with J gene TRBJ2-7; TRBD2 matches at 9 bases. V trimming: 1 base; J trimming: 3 bases; junction bases outside the gene matches: 4. From germline, CDR1 is LGHNA and CDR2 YSLEER. The length of the CDR3 is 15 residues. The CDR3 DNA follows: TGCGCCAGCAGCCAAGGGACTAGCGCATTCTACGAGCAGTACTTC. This translates into CASSQGTSAFYEQYF.

This clone came up once. The J gene is TRBJ2-3, the V gene TRBV5-4; 9 nucleotides align to TRBD2. CDR3 length equals 16 residues. Germline V gives CDR1 SGHNT, CDR2 YYREEE (reference sequence). The ends lost 0 bases at V and 7 bases at J; junction bases unmatched: 9. The CDR3, as DNA: TGTGCCAGCAGCTTGGATGCGGGGGGGGTATTGAATACGCAGTATTTT. This sequence encodes CASSLDAGGVLNTQYF.

This clone ranks as medium-sized. J is TRBJ2-7 and V is TRBV11-2, with D hard to call. This CDR3 contains 13 residues. Deletions cut 1 base from V and 4 bases from J, with 8 bases between. Germline CDR1 reads SGHAT; CDR2 reads FQNNGV. CDR3 coding DNA: TGTGCCAGCAGCTTAGCTCTCGGGTACGAGCAGTACTTC. This encodes CASSLALGYEQYF.

The rearrangement joins TRBV7-2 to TRBJ2-2; D possibly corresponds to TRBD2 (7 bases). V lost 6 bases to trimming and J lost 2 bases, with 16 bases between them. The CDR3 consists of 16 residues. Germline V gene data show CDR1 as SGHTA and CDR2 as FQGNSA. The CDR3 bases are TGTGCCAGCAGTTTTGGGGGGGCCCAAAACACCGGGGAGCTGTTTTTT. It is translated as CASSFGGAQNTGELFF.

V is TRBV5-1 and J is TRBJ2-5; TRBD1 is a possible D gene (6 bases). Between the trimmed V and J ends, which lost 4 bases and 5 bases, there was a span of 15 bases. This CDR3 has 14 residues. Germline V CDR1 and CDR2: SGHRS, YFSETQ. CDR3 DNA: TGCGCCAGCAGCACCCTAGGGGGTTACGAGACCCAGTACTTC. Translated: CASSTLGGYETQYF.

The V and J genes are TRBV11-3 and TRBJ2-3; 13 bases line up with TRBD2. The J segment lost 6 bases and the V segment lost 5 bases, leaving 11 bases of the junction unmatched. CDR1 is SGHNT, CDR2 YENEEA, per germline. This CDR3 comprises 17 residues. As DNA, the CDR3 is TGTGCCAGCAGCCGAAACGGACTAGCGGGGGCGTGGGATACGCAGTATTTT. Its translation: CASSRNGLAGAWDTQYF.

The rearrangement joins TRBV6-6 to TRBJ1-2; weak D call: TRBD1 (6 bases). The CDR3 is made up of 14 amino acids. V lost 3 bases and J lost 1, with 9 bases in between. CDR1 is MNHNY and CDR2 is SVGAGI in the germline V gene (reference sequence). CDR3 sequence reads: CASSYTGHNYGYTF. CDR3 DNA sequence: TGTGCCAGCAGTTATACGGGACATAACTATGGCTACACCTTC.